This T cell receptor beta chain was captured by sequencing in a study of cytomegalovirus exposure and HLA in healthy donors. Overall study findings and caveats: One cluster of highly shared sequence variants probably arose as a sequencing artifact.

The V end was cut by 2 bases, the J end by 4 bases, with 12 bases between. Germline-derived CDR1 and CDR2 are MDHEN and SYDVKM. This CDR3 has 14 amino acids. About this clone itself: Its target is not known.

60 Vbeta and 13 Jbeta primers were used in PCR. The data were produced by immunoSEQ multiplex PCR, yet TCRdb's version contains in-frame clones alone and is incomplete. The sample lists 100,000 to 150,000 clones; roughly four fifths were seen once. The sequence was obtained from a woman aged 40 to 50 in good health and CMV-seropositive. Sequences were obtained from PBMCs. This sequence joins TRBV28 and TRBJ2-7, with a possible D match to TRBD2 (6 bases). CDR3 sequence: CASSLRAGRYEQYF. CDR3 DNA sequence: TGTGCCAGCAGTTTACGGGCGGGAAGGTACGAGCAGTACTTC.